This T cell receptor (beta chain) was sequenced during a study of blood T cell repertoires in COVID-19. Seattle participants joined during active infection and were tracked over time. The method was immunoSEQ multiplex PCR; TCRdb's version includes in-frame clones alone and lacks a portion of them. The sample includes about 230,000 clones, 85% to 90% seen only once; the top ten take approximately 10%. The germline V gene has CDR1 MNHEY and CDR2 SVGAGI. This CDR3 region has 15 residues. The J segment lost 7 bases and the V segment lost 5 bases, leaving 10 bases of the junction unmatched. The count of this clone is one.

The specimen was peripheral blood. The V call is TRBV6-5, the J call TRBJ2-7; 11 nucleotides agree with TRBD1. The receptor's source is a man aged 50-59 years with COVID-19, enrolled during active disease. As DNA, the CDR3 is TGTGCCAGCAGTAGGCCGGGACAGGGGGTTGGGGAGCAGTACTTC. It is translated as CASSRPGQGVGEQYF.